This entry lists 25 T cell receptor beta chains sequenced from one sample in a study of spatial heterogeneity in lung cancer. TCRdb itself ran the 5' RACE reads through MiXCR, one entry per CDR3 protein. The data show roughly 40,000 distinct CDR3 sequences, with approximately 6.2% seen just once and about 40% held by the top ten. Time point of the sample: sample taken at primary tumor resection. This specimen consisted of PBMCs, obtained at surgery. These receptors came from a female donor with early-stage non-small cell lung cancer.

The rearrangement joins TRBV5-8 to TRBJ1-2; unclear D gene. Trimming left V 0 bases short and J 4 bases short, with 7 bases between. The CDR3 spans 13 residues. Germline values: CDR1 SGHTS, CDR2 YDEGEE. In DNA form, the CDR3 reads TGTGCCAGCAGCTTGGAGGGCGGCTATGGCTACACCTTC. Translation gives CASSLEGGYGYTF.

This clonotype has at least ten counts. The V and J genes are TRBV29-1 and TRBJ2-3; 9 nucleotides align to TRBD2. Per the germline V gene, CDR1 is SQVTM and CDR2 is ANQGSEA. This CDR3 has 14 amino acids. The ends lost 3 bases at V and 2 bases at J; junction bases unmatched: 3. As DNA, the CDR3 is TGCAGCGTTGAGGCTAGCGGGGCCACAGATACGCAGTATTTT. Translating it yields CSVEASGATDTQYF.

This clonotype came up many times. The V gene is TRBV5-1, the J gene TRBJ1-5, with TRBD1 matching 9 bases. Germline V gene sequence: CDR1 SGHRS, CDR2 YFSETQ. V lost 3 bases to trimming and J lost 8 bases; unmatched junction nucleotides: 6. CDR3 length: 14 amino acids. CDR3 region: CASSSGQGDKPQHF. For the CDR3, the DNA is TGCGCCAGCAGCTCGGGACAGGGTGATAAGCCCCAGCATTTT.

This clonotype showed up just a few times. The chain recombines TRBV7-9 with TRBJ1-5; a possible D gene is TRBD1 (5 bases). This CDR3 is 15 amino acids long. Germline loops: CDR1 SEHNR, CDR2 FQNEAQ (reference sequence). Between the trimmed V and J ends, which lost 7 bases and 0 bases, there was a span of 13 bases. CDR3 amino acids: CASTLGPDSNQPQHF. The CDR3, as DNA: TGTGCCAGCACCCTGGGGCCGGATAGCAATCAGCCCCAGCATTTT.

This clonotype was detected a few times. This rearrangement joins TRBV5-1 to TRBJ1-2; D not certain. Germline V CDR1 and CDR2: SGHRS, YFSETQ. The length of the CDR3 is 12 residues. V lost 3 bases and J lost 4, with 7 bases in between. CDR3 DNA sequence: TGCGCCAGCAGCTCTTCATTCTATGGCTACACCTTC. Its protein product is CASSSSFYGYTF.

The J gene is TRBJ2-1, the V gene TRBV19; D uncertain. Germline loops: CDR1 LNHDA, CDR2 SQIVND (reference sequence). The V end was cut by 5 bases, the J end by 2 bases, with 13 bases between. The CDR3 contains 15 residues. CDR3 nucleotide sequence: TGTGCCAGTAGTCTCGTTACACAGACCTACAATGAGCAGTTCTTC. It yields the protein CASSLVTQTYNEQFF.

This clonotype was seen more than once but under ten times. The chain carries TRBV20-1 and TRBJ2-4; possibly TRBD1 for D (5 bases). V was cut by 3 bases and J by 4 bases, with 16 bases left in between. The CDR3 extends over 15 amino acids. Germline loops: CDR1 DFQATT, CDR2 SNEGSKA (reference sequence). The CDR3 coding sequence is TGCAGTGCTAGCATGGGGCCACAAATAAAAAACATTCAGTACTTC. Encoded protein: CSASMGPQIKNIQYF.

A few counts support this clonotype. The chain uses TRBV15 and TRBJ1-5, with D perhaps matching TRBD1 (5 bases). With 1 base removed from V and 2 bases from J, the gap between germline ends came to 9 bases. Germline lookup yields CDR1 LNHNV and CDR2 YYDKDF (reference sequence). CDR3 length equals 15 residues. CDR3 loop: CATSRVDSRNQPQHF. CDR3 nucleotides: TGTGCCACCAGCAGAGTCGACAGCCGCAATCAGCCCCAGCATTTT.

V is TRBV21-1 and J is TRBJ2-2; TRBD1, the D gene given by the table, was not confirmed from the DNA. TRBV21-1 is reported as a pseudogene. There are 17 residues in the CDR3. The CDR3 loop reads CASSNLTGILNTGELFF. The CDR3 DNA reads as TGTGCCAGCAGCAACCTGACAGGGATCCTGAACACCGGGGAGCTGTTTTTT.

This clonotype appeared a few times. The J gene is TRBJ2-4, the V gene TRBV11-2; D is unresolved. Germline V gene data show CDR1 as SGHAT and CDR2 as FQNNGV. The V end was cut by 1 base, the J end by 9 bases, with 4 bases between. The CDR3 contains 11 residues. The chain's CDR3 is CASSLGGIQYF. Written as DNA, the CDR3 is TGTGCCAGCAGCTTAGGGGGCATTCAGTACTTC.

This clonotype has ten or more counts. CDR3 in DNA: TGTGCCAGCAGCGTAGGAGGGGTGATGTACGAGCAGTACTTC. Protein product: CASSVGGVMYEQYF. The chain joins TRBV9 to TRBJ2-7; perhaps D is TRBD1 or TRBD2 (5 bases each). The CDR3 is 14 residues long. Germline V CDR1 and CDR2: SGDLS, YYNGEE. Trimming took 0 bases from V and 4 from J, leaving 11 bases between them.

This clonotype was observed at least ten times. The J gene is TRBJ2-5, the V gene TRBV20-1; no clear D gene. The CDR3 extends over 11 amino acids. Germline-derived CDR1 and CDR2 are DFQATT and SNEGSKA (reference sequence). Trimming stripped 3 bases from V and 5 bases from J, with 7 bases between. This CDR3 is CSASVGETQYF. DNA for the CDR3: TGCAGTGCTAGTGTAGGGGAGACCCAGTACTTC.

The chain has TRBV4-1 and TRBJ1-1; TRBD1 matches at 10 bases. This CDR3 region has 17 residues. V was clipped by 0 bases and J by 1 base; unmatched bases: 5. Per germline, CDR1 MGHRA and CDR2 YSYEKL. As DNA, the CDR3 is TGCGCCAGCAGCCAAGAACCGGGACAGGGGACGAACACTGAAGCTTTCTTT. Translating it yields CASSQEPGQGTNTEAFF.

This CDR3 reads CATSRGRTGVYNEQFF. Written as DNA, the CDR3 is TGTGCCACCAGCAGAGGTAGGACAGGGGTCTACAATGAGCAGTTCTTC. J is TRBJ2-1 and V is TRBV15; TRBD1 matches at 9 bases. V was pared by 1 base and J by 3 bases, with 4 bases of the junction left unmatched. Germline CDR1 and CDR2: LNHNV and YYDKDF (reference sequence). This CDR3 comprises 16 residues.

The chain couples TRBV6-5 to TRBJ2-4, with unresolved D. Germline CDR1 is MNHEY and CDR2 is SVGAGI. There are 10 residues in the CDR3. V was cut by 6 bases and J by 8 bases, with 5 bases left in between. CDR3 region: CASSPHIQYF. The CDR3 DNA is TGTGCCAGCAGCCCACACATTCAGTACTTC.

At least ten counts were recorded for this clonotype. Since no conserved phenylalanine or tryptophan closes the CDR3, a read error is the likely cause. The gene calls are TRBV6-2 or TRBV6-3 and TRBJ1-1, with unresolved D. Trimming took 5 bases from V and 0 from J, leaving 10 bases between them. CDR1 and CDR2 from the germline V gene are MNHEY and SVGEGT. The CDR3 runs to 14 residues. CDR3 sequence: CASSNLLMNTEAFS. The CDR3 DNA reads TGTGCCAGCAGTAACCTCTTAATGAACACTGAAGCTTTCTCT.

This clonotype was recorded at least ten times. The V gene is TRBV5-1, the J gene TRBJ2-7; D is undetermined. The CDR3 length is 17 residues. V dropped 4 bases and J dropped 1 base, with 21 bases sitting between them. Germline values: CDR1 SGHRS, CDR2 YFSETQ. The DNA for the CDR3 is TGCGCCAGCAGCAGACTCCCTTCGGCCGAGGTATCCTACGAGCAGTACTTC. Translation gives CASSRLPSAEVSYEQYF.

The table lists this clonotype with many counts. The chain is built from TRBV25-1 and TRBJ2-7; 7 nucleotides align to TRBD2. The CDR3 spans 15 residues. Germline trimming cut 2 bases from V and 0 bases from J; bases unmatched to any gene: 4. Germline CDR1 MGHDK, CDR2 SYGVNS. The CDR3 loop is CASSEIGGSSYEQYF. Written as DNA, the CDR3 is TGTGCCAGCAGTGAAATCGGGGGGAGCTCCTACGAGCAGTACTTC.

This clonotype was seen at least ten times. The rearrangement joins TRBV7-6 to TRBJ1-6, with no clear D. CDR1 is SGHVS and CDR2 is FNYEAQ in the germline V gene. V lost 1 base and J 7 bases, leaving 11 bases between the germline ends. The CDR3 runs to 15 residues. CDR3 protein: CASSLVRAANSPLHF. The CDR3 nucleotides are TGTGCCAGCAGCTTAGTCCGGGCGGCAAATTCACCCCTCCACTTT.

In this sample, this clonotype turned up many times. The chain recombines TRBV7-9 with TRBJ1-4, with D possibly being TRBD1 (5 bases). This CDR3 contains 15 residues. V was pared by 4 bases and J by 7 bases, with 16 bases between. CDR1 and CDR2 from the germline V gene are SEHNR and FQNEAQ (reference sequence). CDR3 DNA: TGTGCCAGCAGCTCCCGGGACCGTGAGGGTGAAAAACTGTTTTTT. Protein product: CASSSRDREGEKLFF.

This clonotype appeared many times. The rearrangement links TRBV12-3 or TRBV12-4 to TRBJ2-5; D perhaps matches TRBD1 (6 bases). Between the trimmed V and J ends, which lost 4 bases and 4 bases, there was a span of 13 bases. CDR3 length: 14 amino acids. DNA for the CDR3: TGTGCCAGCAGTTACATACGAGGGGGAGAGACCCAGTACTTC. Protein sequence: CASSYIRGGETQYF.

This clonotype was seen many times. CDR3 in amino acids: CASSLDRRGHTF. As DNA, the CDR3 is TGTGCCAGCAGCTTAGATCGAAGGGGCCACACCTTC. The chain has TRBV11-2 and TRBJ1-2, with D perhaps matching TRBD1 (5 bases). V dropped 0 bases and J dropped 12 bases, with 11 bases sitting between them. Per the germline V gene, CDR1 is SGHAT and CDR2 is FQNNGV. This CDR3 comprises 12 residues.

The rearrangement uses TRBV27 and TRBJ2-2, with 10 bases aligning to TRBD1. The CDR3 has 16 residues. J lost 5 bases, V lost 2 bases, and 5 bases had no gene match. Germline lookup yields CDR1 MNHEY and CDR2 SMNVEV (reference sequence). In DNA, the CDR3 is TGTGCCAGCAGTTTAACGGGGACAGGGGCGACCGGGGAGCTGTTTTTT. Its translation: CASSLTGTGATGELFF.

This clonotype has more than one count but fewer than ten. V usage is TRBV11-2 and J usage is TRBJ2-2, with 12 bases matching TRBD2. CDR3 size: 16 residues. The J segment lost 7 bases and the V segment lost 5 bases, leaving 8 bases of the junction unmatched. Germline-derived CDR1 and CDR2 are SGHAT and FQNNGV. The CDR3 DNA reads as TGTGCCAGCAGCCCCACTAGCGGGGGGCCTAACGGGGAGCTGTTTTTT. It specifies CASSPTSGGPNGELFF.

This clonotype has ten or more counts. The chain carries TRBV5-1 and TRBJ2-5; 7 bases are shared with TRBD1. The CDR3 length is 14 residues. Germline trimming cut 3 bases from V and 3 bases from J; bases unmatched to any gene: 5. Germline lookup yields CDR1 SGHRS and CDR2 YFSETQ. The CDR3 loop reads CASSYDREKETQYF. CDR3 sequence (DNA): TGCGCCAGCAGCTACGACAGGGAAAAAGAGACCCAGTACTTC.